What follows are 7 T cell receptor beta chains derived from one specimen sequenced in a study of PD-1 blockade in mismatch repair-deficient tumors. TCRdb keeps only in-frame clones here, not all; method: immunoSEQ multiplex PCR. This table has about 79,000 clones, more than 80% appearing once. The material sequenced was peripheral blood, taken 44 weeks after starting pembrolizumab. The receptor source for this set is an adult with mismatch repair-deficient cancer.

Turning to this clone: One end of the junction does not line up with germline, which may come from a read error. The chain combines TRBV11-3 with TRBJ2-3; TRBD2 aligns across 8 bases. Germline-derived CDR1 and CDR2 are SGHNT and YENEEA. This CDR3 spans 15 amino acids. The CDR3: CASSLAGHHTDTQYF. CDR3 nucleotides: TGTGCCAGCAGTTTAGCGGGACACCACACAGATACGCAGTATTTT.

This clone was found once. The CDR3 spells CASRLAALAYNEQFF. DNA for the CDR3: TGCGCCAGCAGACTAGCGGCGTTGGCCTACAATGAGCAGTTCTTC. V and J are TRBV4-1 and TRBJ2-1; 8 bases are shared with TRBD2. V trimming: 6 bases; J trimming: 2 bases; junction bases outside the gene matches: 6. This CDR3 is 15 amino acids long. Germline CDR1 MGHRA, CDR2 YSYEKL.

The chain has TRBV11-2 and TRBJ1-2; D may be TRBD1 (5 bases). Germline V gene data show CDR1 as SGHAT and CDR2 as FQNNGV. This CDR3 is 13 amino acids long. V was shortened by 6 bases and J by 4 bases, with 12 bases between the two germline ends. CDR3 in DNA: TGTGCCAGCAGTCCACAGGAGTCCTATGGCTACACCTTC. As protein: CASSPQESYGYTF.

The chain joins TRBV5-6 to TRBJ1-1; D uncertain. The V gene's germline CDR1 is SGHDT and CDR2 YYEEEE. This CDR3 region has 17 residues. V lost 0 bases, J lost 2 bases, and 17 bases lay in between. CDR3 DNA: TGTGCCAGCAGCTTGGCCTTTAGGGCTCGGAGTAACACTGAAGCTTTCTTT. Translation gives CASSLAFRARSNTEAFF.

This chain links TRBV7-9 with TRBJ1-1; TRBD1 aligns across 9 bases. V lost 1 base and J lost 1; bases outside the gene matches: 4. CDR1 and CDR2 from the germline V gene are SEHNR and FQNEAQ (reference sequence). The length of the CDR3 is 16 residues. The CDR3: CASSLGDRAGNTEAFF. DNA for the CDR3: TGTGCCAGCAGCTTAGGGGACAGGGCGGGGAACACTGAAGCTTTCTTT. The full variable domain, completed using reference TRBV7-9 and TRBJ1-1, is DTGVSQNPRHKITKRGQNVTFRCDPISEHNRLYWYRQTLGQGPEFLTYFQNEAQLEKSRLLSDRFSAERPKGSFSTLEIQRTEQGDSAMYLCASSLGDRAGNTEAFFGQGTRLTVV.

The rearrangement joins TRBV6-5 to TRBJ1-2; possible D gene TRBD1, 5 bases. V dropped 3 bases and J dropped 4 bases, with 9 bases sitting between them. Germline V gene sequence: CDR1 MNHEY, CDR2 SVGAGI. The CDR3 length is 13 residues. CDR3 loop: CASSYEQAYGYTF. CDR3 sequence (DNA): TGTGCCAGCAGTTATGAACAGGCCTATGGCTACACCTTC.

This sequence joins TRBV5-1 and TRBJ2-5; D unclear. The CDR3 loop spans 17 amino acids. CDR1 is SGHRS and CDR2 is YFSETQ in the germline V gene. Trimming pared 1 base from V and 6 bases from J, leaving 22 bases between. The CDR3 DNA reads as TGCGCCAGCAGCTTGTGGGGATCCGCGGCTGACGCGAAGACCCAGTACTTC. Amino acid sequence: CASSLWGSAADAKTQYF.